A single sample gave rise to the 2 T cell receptor beta chains below, sequenced in a study of cytomegalovirus exposure and HLA in healthy donors. A multiplex PCR was run with 60 Vbeta primers and 13 Jbeta primers. Libraries were prepared by immunoSEQ multiplex PCR; TCRdb keeps only in-frame clonotypes and omits some of them. The sample holds roughly 180,000 clones; about 81% are singletons and the top ten take about 2%. Sequencing was done on a sample of PBMCs. These TCRs come from a woman under 30 in good health and CMV-seropositive.

V gene TRBV29-1 combines with J gene TRBJ2-2; D not certain. The CDR3 runs to 10 residues. Trimming stripped 3 bases from V and 7 bases from J, with 3 bases between. Germline values: CDR1 SQVTM, CDR2 ANQGSEA. The CDR3 region has the DNA TGCAGCGTTGACAGCGGGGAGCTGTTTTTT. As protein: CSVDSGELFF.

The chain couples TRBV7-4 to TRBJ2-1, with 10 bases matching TRBD2. The junction had 5 bases not matched to a gene; V was cut back by 3 bases and J by 6 bases. This CDR3 has 15 amino acids. The germline gives CDR1 SGHVT, CDR2 SQSDAQ. CDR3 protein: CASSFSKRGGNEQFF. The CDR3 nucleotides are TGTGCCAGCAGCTTCTCCAAGCGGGGGGGCAATGAGCAGTTCTTC.